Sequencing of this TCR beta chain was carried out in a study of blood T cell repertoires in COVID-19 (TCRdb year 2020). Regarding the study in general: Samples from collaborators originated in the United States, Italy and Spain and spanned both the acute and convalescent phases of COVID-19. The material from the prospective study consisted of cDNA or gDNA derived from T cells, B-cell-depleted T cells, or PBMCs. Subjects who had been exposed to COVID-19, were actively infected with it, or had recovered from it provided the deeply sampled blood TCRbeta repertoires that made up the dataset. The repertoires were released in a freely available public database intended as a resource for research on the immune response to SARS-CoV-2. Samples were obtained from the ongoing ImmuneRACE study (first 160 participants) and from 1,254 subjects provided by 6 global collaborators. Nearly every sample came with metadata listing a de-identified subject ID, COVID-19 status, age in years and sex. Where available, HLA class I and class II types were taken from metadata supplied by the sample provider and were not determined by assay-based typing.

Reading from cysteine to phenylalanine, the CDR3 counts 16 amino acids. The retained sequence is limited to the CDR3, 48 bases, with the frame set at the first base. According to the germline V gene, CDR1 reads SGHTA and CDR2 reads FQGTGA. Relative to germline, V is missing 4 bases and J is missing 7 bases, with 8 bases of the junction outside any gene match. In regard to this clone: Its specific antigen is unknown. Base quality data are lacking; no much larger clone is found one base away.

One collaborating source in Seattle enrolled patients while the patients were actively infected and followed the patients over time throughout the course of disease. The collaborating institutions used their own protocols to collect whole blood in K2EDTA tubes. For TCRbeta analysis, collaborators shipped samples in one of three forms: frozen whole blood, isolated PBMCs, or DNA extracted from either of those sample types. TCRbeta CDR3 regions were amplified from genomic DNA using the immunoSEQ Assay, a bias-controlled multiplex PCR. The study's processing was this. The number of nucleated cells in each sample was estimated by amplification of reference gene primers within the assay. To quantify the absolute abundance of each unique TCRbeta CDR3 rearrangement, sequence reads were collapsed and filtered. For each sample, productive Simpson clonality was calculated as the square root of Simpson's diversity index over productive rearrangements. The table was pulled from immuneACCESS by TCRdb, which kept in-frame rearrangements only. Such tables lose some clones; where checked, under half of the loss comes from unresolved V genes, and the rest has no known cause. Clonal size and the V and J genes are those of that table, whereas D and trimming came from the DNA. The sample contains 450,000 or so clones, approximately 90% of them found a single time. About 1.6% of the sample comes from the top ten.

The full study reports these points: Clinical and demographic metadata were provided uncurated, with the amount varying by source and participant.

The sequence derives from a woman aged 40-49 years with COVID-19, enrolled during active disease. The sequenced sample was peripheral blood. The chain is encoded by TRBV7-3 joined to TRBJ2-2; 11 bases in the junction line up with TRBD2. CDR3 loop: CASSSTGTSGYGELFF. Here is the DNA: TGTGCCAGCAGCTCCACCGGGACTAGCGGATACGGGGAGCTGTTTTTT. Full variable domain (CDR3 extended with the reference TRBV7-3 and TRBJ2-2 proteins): GAGVSQTPSNKVTEKGKYVELRCDPISGHTALYWYRQSLGQGPEFLIYFQGTGAADDSGLPNDRFFAVRPEGSVSTLKIQRTERGDSAVYLCASSSTGTSGYGELFFGEGSRLTVL.